The 21 T cell receptor beta chains below all came from one sample that was sequenced in a study of T cells after posttransplantation cyclophosphamide. Data came from immunoSEQ multiplex PCR; TCRdb stores just in-frame clones and leaves some out. The table lists tens of thousands of clones, with no singletons. The sample comprised PBMCs. Every receptor here comes from a man aged 35 to 55 in good health, CMV-negative, and a related stem cell transplant donor.

This clone appeared many times. The chain is built from TRBV2 and TRBJ2-7; D may be TRBD2 (7 bases). Germline-derived CDR1 and CDR2 are SNHLY and FYNNEI. This CDR3 is built from 14 residues. Trimming pared 4 bases from V and 5 bases from J, leaving 15 bases between. DNA for the CDR3: TGTGCCAGCAGTGGGGGGGGCGCATTGGACGAGCAGTACTTC. Its protein is CASSGGGALDEQYF. Full variable domain (outside the CDR3, taken from reference TRBV2 and TRBJ2-7): EPEVTQTPSHQVTQMGQEVILRCVPISNHLYFYWYRQILGQKVEFLVSFYNNEISEKSEIFDDQFSVERPDGSNFTLKIRSTKLEDSAMYFCASSGGGALDEQYFGPGTRLTVT.

The rearrangement joins TRBV2 to TRBJ2-3; TRBD2 matches at 11 bases. The CDR3 runs to 15 residues. The junction had 20 bases not matched to a gene; V was cut back by 10 bases and J by 14 bases. CDR1 and CDR2 (germline): SNHLY, FYNNEI. This CDR3 reads CATNGGTSGQTGPYF. The CDR3 DNA reads as TGTGCCACCAACGGAGGGACTAGCGGCCAAACCGGTCCGTATTTT.

This clone was counted at least ten times. V and J are TRBV11-3 and TRBJ2-2; 7 bases agree with TRBD2. CDR3 length equals 15 residues. J was trimmed by 6 bases and V by 2 bases; bases with no gene match: 6. Per germline, CDR1 SGHNT and CDR2 YENEEA. CDR3 in amino acids: CASSLRSGIAGELFF. As DNA, the CDR3 is TGTGCCAGCAGCTTAAGGAGCGGGATTGCCGGGGAGCTGTTTTTT.

This clone has ten or more counts. DNA for the CDR3: TGTGCCAGCAGGAACCCAGGGAGGGAGCAGTACTTC. Encoded protein: CASRNPGREQYF. The chain recombines TRBV6-1 with TRBJ2-7, with D maybe TRBD2 (6 bases). The CDR3 sequence is 12 residues long. Germline V gene sequence: CDR1 MNHNS, CDR2 SASEGT. With 6 bases removed from V and 7 bases from J, the gap between germline ends came to 13 bases.

Ten or more counts support this clone. The V call is TRBV5-1, the J call TRBJ1-2, with D perhaps matching TRBD1 (6 bases). V was pared by 2 bases and J by 2 bases, with 16 bases between. Germline V lookup: CDR1 SGHRS, CDR2 YFSETQ. CDR3 length: 16 residues. The CDR3 bases are TGCGCCAGCAGCTTTGAACAGGGATCACTGAACTATGGCTACACCTTC. Translating it yields CASSFEQGSLNYGYTF.

This clone was counted only a few times. The chain links TRBV6-6 to TRBJ1-1; 7 bases fit TRBD1. Per germline, CDR1 MNHNY and CDR2 SVGAGI (reference sequence). The CDR3 has 14 amino acids. The V gene end was trimmed by 1 base and the J gene end by 11 bases; junction bases not matched to a gene: 10. CDR3 loop: CASSYLTTGRRAFF. CDR3 bases: TGTGCCAGCAGTTACTTAACGACAGGGAGGAGGGCTTTCTTT.

This clone was counted at least ten times. The rearrangement links TRBV18 to TRBJ1-2; 9 bases fit TRBD1. The ends lost 4 bases at V and 8 bases at J; junction bases unmatched: 5. Per germline, CDR1 KGHSH and CDR2 LQKENI. The CDR3 extends over 13 amino acids. CDR3 nucleotides: TGTGCCAGCTCACAGGACAGGGGAGGAGGCTACACCTTC. Translated, it gives CASSQDRGGGYTF.

This clone was counted ten times or more. V and J are TRBV19 and TRBJ2-1, with TRBD2 matching 7 bases. Germline V gene sequence: CDR1 LNHDA, CDR2 SQIVND (reference sequence). The CDR3 is 15 amino acids. Germline trimming cut 3 bases from V and 9 bases from J; bases unmatched to any gene: 11. CDR3: CASSMGLAVNSEQFF. The CDR3 DNA sequence: TGTGCCAGTAGTATGGGCCTAGCGGTGAACAGTGAGCAGTTCTTC.

This clone was counted many times. The rearrangement links TRBV27 to TRBJ2-5, with 9 positions matching TRBD1. Looked up from germline, CDR1 is MNHEY and CDR2 is SMNVEV (reference sequence). The junction had 2 bases not matched to a gene; V was cut back by 6 bases and J by 3 bases. This CDR3 is built from 13 residues. CDR3 DNA sequence: TGTGCCAGCAGGGGACAGGGAGAAGAGACCCAGTACTTC. Protein sequence: CASRGQGEETQYF.

This clone was observed many times. Compared with germline, one end of the junction differs, possibly owing to a read error. This chain joins TRBV4-1 and TRBJ2-3; D is undetermined. This CDR3 comprises 15 residues. Germline-derived CDR1 and CDR2 are MGHRA and YSYEKL. The CDR3 reads CVSSQEYKSPDTQYF. DNA for the CDR3: TGCGTCAGCAGCCAAGAATATAAATCCCCAGATACGCAGTATTTT.

This clone has at least ten counts. The chain links TRBV7-8 to TRBJ2-5; D may be TRBD1 (6 bases). The germline V gene has CDR1 SGHVS and CDR2 FQNEAQ. This CDR3 contains 15 residues. The germline V and J ends were trimmed by 5 bases and 1 base, with 14 bases remaining between them. CDR3 sequence (DNA): TGTGCCAGCAGCCCCGGGACAACCCGCCAAGAGACCCAGTACTTC. Protein product: CASSPGTTRQETQYF.

This clone appeared many times. The chain recombines TRBV28 with TRBJ2-7, with D hard to call. CDR3 size: 18 residues. Germline V gene sequence: CDR1 MDHEN, CDR2 SYDVKM. V was trimmed by 2 bases and J by 0 bases, leaving 20 bases between them. CDR3 in amino acids: CASSLPLRLTTFSYEQYF. CDR3 bases: TGTGCCAGCAGTTTACCCCTGAGACTGACGACCTTCTCCTACGAGCAGTACTTC.

This clone appeared many times. The CDR3 bases are TGTGCCAGCAGCAGTACAGGGAGAACTAATGAAAAACTGTTTTTT. Amino acids: CASSSTGRTNEKLFF. The chain recombines TRBV5-6 with TRBJ1-4, with D possibly being TRBD1 (6 bases). The CDR3 covers 15 residues. Germline lookup yields CDR1 SGHDT and CDR2 YYEEEE. V was cut by 4 bases and J by 1 base, with 11 bases left in between.

This clone was observed many times. This chain joins TRBV27 and TRBJ1-5, with 8 bases that match TRBD1. Germline-derived CDR1 and CDR2 are MNHEY and SMNVEV (reference sequence). With 2 bases clipped from V and 4 bases from J, the junction kept 1 base outside the gene matches. CDR3 length equals 14 residues. The CDR3 region is CASSLNRGNQPQHF. The CDR3 DNA sequence: TGTGCCAGCAGTTTAAACAGGGGGAATCAGCCCCAGCATTTT.

This clone appeared many times. The J gene is TRBJ2-2, the V gene TRBV19; 8 bases align to TRBD2. Germline V gene sequence: CDR1 LNHDA, CDR2 SQIVND (reference sequence). The CDR3 has 15 amino acids. V was clipped by 6 bases and J by 3 bases; unmatched bases: 6. In DNA form, the CDR3 reads TGTGCCAGTAGCGTCCGGGGGGGGTACACCGGGGAGCTGTTTTTT. This translates into CASSVRGGYTGELFF.

There are many counts of this clone. The rearrangement joins TRBV19 to TRBJ1-2; 8 nucleotides agree with TRBD1. The V gene end was trimmed by 8 bases and the J gene end by 4 bases; junction bases not matched to a gene: 6. CDR3 length equals 13 residues. Per the germline V gene, CDR1 is LNHDA and CDR2 is SQIVND (reference sequence). CDR3 in amino acids: CASRGQGIYGYTF. CDR3 in DNA: TGTGCCAGTCGAGGACAGGGAATCTATGGCTACACCTTC.

In its sample, this clone was seen many times. The chain has TRBV9 and TRBJ2-3; 9 bases align to TRBD2. The germline gives CDR1 SGDLS, CDR2 YYNGEE. The CDR3 covers 17 residues. With V trimmed by 3 bases and J by 2 bases, 10 bases remained unmatched. CDR3: CASSAPKTSGSTDTQYF. Here the CDR3 DNA reads TGTGCCAGCAGCGCCCCCAAGACTAGCGGTTCCACAGATACGCAGTATTTT.

This clone came up many times. The chain uses TRBV15 and TRBJ2-2; D is perhaps TRBD2 (6 bases). From germline, CDR1 is LNHNV and CDR2 YYDKDF (reference sequence). CDR3 length equals 15 residues. Between the trimmed V and J ends, which lost 0 bases and 7 bases, there was a span of 12 bases. Here the CDR3 reads CATSRDRERSGELFF. The DNA for the CDR3 is TGTGCCACCAGCAGAGATCGGGAGCGGAGCGGGGAGCTGTTTTTT.

This clone has at least ten counts. CDR3 region: CASSLDGGRDNEQFF. CDR3 DNA: TGTGCCAGCAGCTTGGATGGCGGGAGGGACAATGAGCAGTTCTTC. This sequence joins TRBV5-4 and TRBJ2-1, with 9 bases matching TRBD2. The junction had 3 bases not matched to a gene; V was cut back by 0 bases and J by 5 bases. CDR3 length: 15 residues. The germline CDR1 and CDR2 sequences are SGHNT and YYREEE (reference sequence).

This clone was picked up many times. This rearrangement joins TRBV27 to TRBJ2-7; D possibly corresponds to TRBD2 (6 bases). This CDR3 region has 15 residues. Germline loops: CDR1 MNHEY, CDR2 SMNVEV (reference sequence). V shed 2 bases and J shed 3 bases, with 14 bases lying between them. For the CDR3, the DNA is TGTGCCAGCAGTTTAATGGGGGGACTTTTCTACGAGCAGTACTTC. This codes for CASSLMGGLFYEQYF.

In its sample, this clone was seen many times. The rearrangement uses TRBV9 and TRBJ2-1; D not certain. The V gene's germline CDR1 is SGDLS and CDR2 YYNGEE. V shed 3 bases and J shed 2 bases, with 15 bases lying between them. This CDR3 comprises 16 residues. Here the CDR3 reads CASSEMVRVAYNEQFF. The CDR3 region has the DNA TGTGCCAGCAGCGAAATGGTTCGGGTAGCCTACAATGAGCAGTTCTTC.